This passage covers 18 T cell receptor beta chains from one sample sequenced in a study of radiotherapy plus CTLA-4 blockade in lung cancer (dated by TCRdb to the late 2010s). The library was generated by the immunoSEQ multiplex PCR assay. The clones in this table, taken by TCRdb from immuneACCESS, are in-frame only. Not every clone is retained; where verified, under half of the shortfall comes from an unresolved V gene, and the cause of the rest is unknown. This sample has about 51,000 clones in its table, and 75% to 85% of those were observed once. The top ten clonotypes cover 8.5% of the sample. Sequenced here: peripheral blood, sampled from a patient treated with radiotherapy plus ipilimumab. Source of these receptors: a human donor with non-small cell lung cancer who had a complete response to radiotherapy plus ipilimumab.

This chain uses TRBV5-1 with TRBJ2-3; D may be TRBD2 (6 bases). Germline CDR1 and CDR2: SGHRS and YFSETQ. V shed 4 bases and J shed 0 bases, with 9 bases lying between them. This CDR3 spans 14 amino acids. CDR3 sequence reads: CASSTGLSTDTQYF. In nucleotides, the CDR3 is TGCGCCAGCAGCACGGGACTGAGCACAGATACGCAGTATTTT.

The chain is built from TRBV2 and TRBJ2-1, with TRBD1 as a possible D gene (6 bases). Looked up from germline, CDR1 is SNHLY and CDR2 is FYNNEI. Trimming shortened V by 3 bases and J by 0 bases, and 12 bases separated the two germline ends. This CDR3 spans 16 amino acids. For the CDR3, the DNA is TGTGCCAGCAGTGACCCAAGGGGGTACTCCTACAATGAGCAGTTCTTC. Translated: CASSDPRGYSYNEQFF. The full variable domain, its missing parts supplied by reference TRBV2 and TRBJ2-1, is EPEVTQTPSHQVTQMGQEVILRCVPISNHLYFYWYRQILGQKVEFLVSFYNNEISEKSEIFDDQFSVERPDGSNFTLKIRSTKLEDSAMYFCASSDPRGYSYNEQFFGPGTRLTVL.

The rearrangement joins TRBV27 to TRBJ1-5; weak D call: TRBD1 (5 bases). Germline CDR1 MNHEY, CDR2 SMNVEV (reference sequence). This CDR3 is 19 amino acids long. The V and J ends lost 5 bases and 0 bases respectively, with 23 bases between them. The CDR3 coding sequence is TGTGCCAGCAGTCACTTACCGGGACTGGAAGCTTATAGCAATCAGCCCCAGCATTTT. Protein sequence: CASSHLPGLEAYSNQPQHF.

This clone was seen only a few times. The chain carries TRBV7-9 and TRBJ1-6; D might be TRBD1 (6 bases). CDR3 size: 14 residues. Germline V lookup: CDR1 SEHNR, CDR2 FQNEAQ (reference sequence). The V gene lost 3 bases and the J gene lost 7 bases, with 10 bases spanning the gap. The CDR3 spells CASSLAGANSPLHF. The DNA for the CDR3 is TGTGCCAGCAGCTTGGCAGGGGCGAATTCACCCCTCCACTTT.

On this clone: One junction end disagrees with the germline gene, perhaps due to a read error. The gene calls are TRBV7-7 and TRBJ2-5; 8 bases are a match to TRBD1. CDR1 is SSHAT and CDR2 is FNYEAQ in the germline V gene (reference sequence). The CDR3 extends over 15 amino acids. The CDR3 DNA sequence: TGTGCTAGCAGCCGCGGGGCAGGGGGCCGGGAGACCCAGTACTTC. This translates into CASSRGAGGRETQYF.

This chain links TRBV7-9 with TRBJ1-2, with 7 bases matching TRBD1. In germline, CDR1 is SEHNR, CDR2 FQNEAQ (reference sequence). The ends lost 3 bases at V and 0 bases at J; junction bases unmatched: 4. This CDR3 has 15 residues. CDR3 sequence reads: CASSLTDRPNYGYTF. CDR3 in DNA: TGTGCCAGCAGCTTGACGGACAGGCCTAACTATGGCTACACCTTC.

The chain employs TRBV6-5 and TRBJ1-3; no firm D call. Trimming cost V 7 bases and J 0 bases, with 13 bases left between them. The CDR3 is 15 residues long. Germline values: CDR1 MNHEY, CDR2 SVGAGI. CDR3 in amino acids: CASTKQSNSGNTIYF. CDR3 coding DNA: TGTGCCAGCACCAAACAGTCAAACTCTGGAAACACCATATATTTT.

This clone has just one count. CDR3 nucleotide sequence: TGTGCCAGCAGCGTCACAGGGGGCCGGGAGACCCAGTACTTC. Its translation: CASSVTGGRETQYF. The V gene is TRBV9, the J gene TRBJ2-5; 9 bases fit TRBD1. The ends lost 2 bases at V and 5 bases at J; junction bases unmatched: 4. Germline CDR1 is SGDLS and CDR2 is YYNGEE. The CDR3 covers 14 residues.

The chain uses TRBV7-2 and TRBJ2-3, with 11 nucleotides matching TRBD2. Germline trimming cut 0 bases from V and 1 base from J; bases unmatched to any gene: 6. Germline CDR1 reads SGHTA; CDR2 reads FQGNSA. The CDR3 spans 18 residues. This chain's CDR3 is CASSLAASGRSRTDTQYF. CDR3 DNA sequence: TGTGCCAGCAGCTTAGCCGCTAGCGGGAGGTCTCGCACAGATACGCAGTATTTT.

This clone was recorded a few times. The chain joins TRBV5-1 to TRBJ2-1; D uncertain. CDR1 is SGHRS, CDR2 YFSETQ, per germline. Trimming stripped 0 bases from V and 0 bases from J, with 7 bases between. The CDR3 runs 15 residues. CDR3: CASSLDFSSYNEQFF. In nucleotides, the CDR3 is TGCGCCAGCAGCTTGGACTTTAGCTCCTACAATGAGCAGTTCTTC.

The chain uses TRBV19 and TRBJ2-2, with 7 bases lining up with TRBD1. Per germline, CDR1 LNHDA and CDR2 SQIVND (reference sequence). The V gene end was trimmed by 5 bases and the J gene end by 14 bases; junction bases not matched to a gene: 8. This CDR3 contains 12 residues. Here the CDR3 DNA reads TGTGCCAGTAGTCTCCGACAGGGAAATCTGTTTTTT. Its protein is CASSLRQGNLFF.

This clone was observed a handful of times. The V call is TRBV4-3, the J call TRBJ2-2, with 11 bases fitting TRBD2. This CDR3 region has 17 residues. Per the germline V gene, CDR1 is LGHNA and CDR2 is YSLEER. The trim removed 1 base at V and 4 bases at J, leaving 5 bases unmatched. The CDR3 nucleotides are TGCGCCAGCAGCCAAGGACTAGCGGGATCTGGCACCGGGGAGCTGTTTTTT. This encodes CASSQGLAGSGTGELFF.

This clone was seen only a few times. The rearrangement joins TRBV10-3 to TRBJ2-5, with a tentative D call TRBD1 (6 bases). Trimming removed 10 bases at V and 2 bases at J, with 11 bases between. Germline loops: CDR1 ENHRY, CDR2 SYGVKD. The length of the CDR3 is 12 residues. The CDR3 region is CASSQGQETQYF. The DNA of the CDR3 is TGTGCCAGCTCACAGGGACAAGAGACCCAGTACTTC.

This chain uses TRBV27 with TRBJ2-3, with D possibly TRBD1 on 5 matching bases. Germline CDR1 reads MNHEY; CDR2 reads SMNVEV (reference sequence). V was cut by 0 bases and J by 6 bases, with 10 bases left in between. The CDR3 contains 14 residues. CDR3 region: CASSLSPGWDTQYF. CDR3 nucleotides: TGTGCCAGCAGTTTATCACCAGGGTGGGATACGCAGTATTTT.

This sequence joins TRBV27 and TRBJ2-7; a weak D match, TRBD1 (6 bases). V was cut by 6 bases and J by 5 bases, with 20 bases left in between. CDR1 and CDR2 (germline): MNHEY, SMNVEV (reference sequence). The CDR3 spans 15 residues. The CDR3 loop is CASSVSVTGRNEQYF. The CDR3 coding sequence is TGTGCCAGCAGCGTGTCAGTAACAGGGAGAAACGAGCAGTACTTC.

The chain couples TRBV2 to TRBJ1-2; TRBD1 might be the D (6 bases). CDR3 length: 14 residues. The germline gives CDR1 SNHLY, CDR2 FYNNEI. The V end was cut by 4 bases, the J end by 1 base, with 10 bases between. CDR3: CASSGQGINYGYTF. The CDR3 bases are TGTGCCAGCAGTGGGCAGGGGATTAACTATGGCTACACCTTC.

This chain joins TRBV25-1 and TRBJ2-1; TRBD2 aligns across 8 bases. The CDR3 runs 16 residues. Germline V gene data show CDR1 as MGHDK and CDR2 as SYGVNS. The ends lost 3 bases at V and 2 bases at J; junction bases unmatched: 6. The CDR3 protein is CASSDPFSGAYNEQFF. In nucleotides, the CDR3 is TGTGCCAGCAGTGACCCTTTTAGCGGGGCCTACAATGAGCAGTTCTTC. Based on the CDR3 plus reference TRBV25-1 and TRBJ2-1, the full variable domain is EADIYQTPRYLVIGTGKKITLECSQTMGHDKMYWYQQDPGMELHLIHYSYGVNSTEKGDLSSESTVSRIRTEHFPLTLESARPSHTSQYLCASSDPFSGAYNEQFFGPGTRLTVL.

Only a few counts were recorded for this clone. The chain is built from TRBV29-1 and TRBJ1-2; D possibly corresponds to TRBD1 (6 bases). V gave up 7 bases and J gave up 1 base, with 13 bases separating them. CDR1 and CDR2 (germline): SQVTM, ANQGSEA. This CDR3 region has 13 residues. Here the CDR3 reads CSAWDIYNYGYTF. The CDR3 DNA reads TGCAGCGCATGGGACATCTATAACTATGGCTACACCTTC. The full variable domain, its missing parts supplied by reference TRBV29-1 and TRBJ1-2, is SAVISQKPSRDICQRGTSLTIQCQVDSQVTMMFWYRQQPGQSLTLIATANQGSEATYESGFVIDKFPISRPNLTFSTLTVSNMSPEDSSIYLCSAWDIYNYGYTFGSGTRLTVV.